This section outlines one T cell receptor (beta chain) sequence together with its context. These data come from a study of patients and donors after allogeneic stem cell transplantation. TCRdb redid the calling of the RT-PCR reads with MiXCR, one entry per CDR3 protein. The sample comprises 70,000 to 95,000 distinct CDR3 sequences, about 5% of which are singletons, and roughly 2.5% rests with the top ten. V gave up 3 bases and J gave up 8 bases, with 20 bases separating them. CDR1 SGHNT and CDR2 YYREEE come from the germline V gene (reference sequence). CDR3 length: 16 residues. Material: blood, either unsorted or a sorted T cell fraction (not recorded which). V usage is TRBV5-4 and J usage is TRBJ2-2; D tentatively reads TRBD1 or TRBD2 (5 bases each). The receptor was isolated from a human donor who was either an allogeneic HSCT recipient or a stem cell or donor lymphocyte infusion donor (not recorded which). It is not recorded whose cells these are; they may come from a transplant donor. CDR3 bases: TGTGCCAGCAGCTCCTACGGGACCATCGGGGCGGGGGAGCTGTTTTTT. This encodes CASSSYGTIGAGELFF.